This TCR beta chain emerged from a study of T-cell memory formation after mild COVID-19. TCRdb re-derived calls from the 5' RACE reads in MiXCR, one entry per CDR3 protein. The sample lists 300,000 to 400,000 distinct CDR3 sequences, around an eighth occurring once. Germline values: CDR1 SGHRS, CDR2 YFSETQ. Trimming cost V 1 base and J 0 bases, with 19 bases left between them. CDR3 size: 18 residues. This TCR derives from a man aged 18-30 years who had mild COVID-19 (a few samples of this study predate the infection). Cell type and time point are not known. V gene TRBV5-1 combines with J gene TRBJ1-2; the D gene is possibly TRBD1 (5 bases). The sequenced sample consisted of PBMCs or a T cell subset sorted from them (not recorded which). CDR3 region: CASSLYQSGLGANYGYTF. For the CDR3, the DNA is TGCGCCAGCAGCTTGTACCAGTCAGGCCTGGGGGCTAACTATGGCTACACCTTC.